The clone carrying this T cell receptor beta chain was observed once. Its antigen is undetermined. Trimming cost V 0 bases and J 3 bases, with 12 bases left between them. This CDR3 has 16 residues. Germline CDR1 reads LGHNA; CDR2 reads YNFKEQ. These data are taken from a study of Ad26.COV2.S vaccination and SARS-CoV-2 variants. Points from the study as a whole: There was reportedly substantial breadth in spike-specific CD8+ and CD4+ T cell responses after vaccination.

Treatment defined: 15 to 20 received Ad26.COV2.S at low or high dose, single or two shots; 5 received placebo; per-sample allocation not given. Each sample was drawn 63 days after the first injection (of vaccine or placebo). This table comes from immunoSEQ multiplex PCR, and its TCRdb copy is limited to in-frame clones, with some not included. The repertoire includes fewer than 500,000 clones, more than 80% of them detected once, and more than 10% sits in the top ten. The sequence was obtained from a person aged 18-60 years who received the Ad26.COV2.S COVID-19 vaccine or a placebo. V usage is TRBV4-2 and J usage is TRBJ1-5, with D unclear. The sample here was peripheral blood, taken in a trial of Ad26.COV2.S vaccine versus placebo. The CDR3 loop reads CASSQEGNNPNQPQHF. The CDR3 DNA sequence: TGTGCCAGCAGCCAAGAGGGGAACAACCCCAATCAGCCCCAGCATTTT.